The rows below give T cell receptor beta chains drawn from one sample of a study of response to subunit inactivated influenza vaccine. MiXCR was run by TCRdb on the RT-PCR reads, yielding one entry per CDR3 protein. The data hold a few hundred thousand distinct CDR3 sequences, with around 11% observed a single time. Separately, the same data were catalogued under a study of T cells expressing NK-cell markers.

This sample comprised PBMCs from blood, obtained on the day of vaccination. These receptor sequences come from a man aged 45 to 65 who received an inactivated influenza vaccine. The CDR3 runs from the conserved cysteine through the conserved F or W. The D gene is left open where the match is weak. Only some rows state a clone size, as once, few, many or a class for expanded clones.

clone_size: .; d_call: .; j_call: TRBJ2-7; v_call: TRBV4-2; cdr3_length: 13; cdr3_nt: TGTGCCAGCAGCCTACAGGTTTCCCACGAGCAGTACTTC; cdr3_aa: CASSLQVSHEQYF
clone_size: .; d_call: .; j_call: TRBJ2-6; v_call: TRBV4-2; cdr3_length: 15; cdr3_nt: TGTGCCAGCAGCCAACAAGAGACAGGGGCCAACGTCCTGACTTTC; cdr3_aa: CASSQQETGANVLTF
clone_size: few; d_call: .; j_call: TRBJ1-2; v_call: TRBV20-1; cdr3_length: 12; cdr3_nt: TGCAGTGGGATGGTTGGACCCTATGGCTACACCTTC; cdr3_aa: CSGMVGPYGYTF
clone_size: many; d_call: .; j_call: TRBJ2-1; v_call: TRBV12-3/TRBV12-4; cdr3_length: 15; cdr3_nt: TGTGCCAGCAGCACAAAAGCGGCCTCCTACAATGAGCAGTTCTTC; cdr3_aa: CASSTKAASYNEQFF
clone_size: .; d_call: TRBD2; j_call: TRBJ2-1; v_call: TRBV4-3; cdr3_length: 16; cdr3_nt: TGCGCCAGCAGCCACCCGGGACTAGCCTCCTACAATGAGCAGTTCTTC; cdr3_aa: CASSHPGLASYNEQFF
clone_size: .; d_call: .; j_call: TRBJ2-7; v_call: TRBV5-1; cdr3_length: 15; cdr3_nt: TGCGCCAGCAGCTTGGCCCTGCAGAGCTCCTACGAGCAGTACTTC; cdr3_aa: CASSLALQSSYEQYF
clone_size: .; d_call: .; j_call: TRBJ2-7; v_call: TRBV7-9; cdr3_length: 12; cdr3_nt: TGTGCCAGCAGCCAACAAGAGTACGAGCAGTACTTC; cdr3_aa: CASSQQEYEQYF
clone_size: many; d_call: .; j_call: TRBJ2-3; v_call: TRBV7-9; cdr3_length: 13; cdr3_nt: TGTGCCAGCAGCTTAGAAGTCCCGGGCCCGCTACATTTT; cdr3_aa: CASSLEVPGPLHF
clone_size: many; d_call: .; j_call: TRBJ2-3; v_call: TRBV7-9; cdr3_length: 15; cdr3_nt: TGTGCCAGCAGCCCCAGGGGTAGCGGCACAGATACGCAGTATTTT; cdr3_aa: CASSPRGSGTDTQYF
clone_size: few; d_call: .; j_call: TRBJ2-7; v_call: TRBV4-3; cdr3_length: 14; cdr3_nt: TGCGCCAGCAGCCAAGATCAGGTCGGCTACGAGCAGTACTTC; cdr3_aa: CASSQDQVGYEQYF
clone_size: .; d_call: TRBD1; j_call: TRBJ2-7; v_call: TRBV5-1; cdr3_length: 14; cdr3_nt: TGCGCCAGCAGCTCAGGACAGGGGCGCGACGAGCAGTACTTC; cdr3_aa: CASSSGQGRDEQYF
clone_size: .; d_call: TRBD1; j_call: TRBJ2-7; v_call: TRBV27; cdr3_length: 14; cdr3_nt: TGTGCCAGCAGTTTAGACAGGGGATCGCGGGAGCAGTACTTC; cdr3_aa: CASSLDRGSREQYF
clone_size: .; d_call: .; j_call: TRBJ2-7; v_call: TRBV20-1; cdr3_length: 10; cdr3_nt: TGCAGTGCTAGTGAGAGAGAGCAGTACTTC; cdr3_aa: CSASEREQYF
clone_size: few; d_call: TRBD1; j_call: TRBJ1-2; v_call: TRBV20-1; cdr3_length: 15; cdr3_nt: TGCAGTGCTAGAAAAATAGGGACAGGGGACTATGGCTACACCTTC; cdr3_aa: CSARKIGTGDYGYTF
clone_size: .; d_call: .; j_call: TRBJ2-1; v_call: TRBV11-2; cdr3_length: 14; cdr3_nt: TGTGCCAGCAGCCCAACCGATTCAGGGAATGAGCAGTTCTTC; cdr3_aa: CASSPTDSGNEQFF
clone_size: .; d_call: .; j_call: TRBJ2-3; v_call: TRBV7-2; cdr3_length: 15; cdr3_nt: TGTGCCAGCAGCTTATTGCGGGGTGGCACAGATACGCAGTATTTT; cdr3_aa: CASSLLRGGTDTQYF
clone_size: once; d_call: TRBD1; j_call: TRBJ2-5; v_call: TRBV5-5; cdr3_length: 18; cdr3_nt: TGTGCCAGCAGCTTGGTAGGAGGACAGGGGATGTGGGTAGAGACCCAGTACTTC; cdr3_aa: CASSLVGGQGMWVETQYF
clone_size: .; d_call: .; j_call: TRBJ2-7; v_call: TRBV29-1; cdr3_length: 13; cdr3_nt: TGCAGCGTTGAAGCGGGCAGGTCCTACGAGCAGTACTTC; cdr3_aa: CSVEAGRSYEQYF
clone_size: few; d_call: TRBD1; j_call: TRBJ1-1; v_call: TRBV6-1; cdr3_length: 18; cdr3_nt: TGTGCCAGCAGCTCGTACTCCGGGACAGATGATTCGGGCGCTGAAGCTTTCTTT; cdr3_aa: CASSSYSGTDDSGAEAFF
clone_size: few; d_call: TRBD2; j_call: TRBJ2-1; v_call: TRBV18; cdr3_length: 15; cdr3_nt: TGTGCCAGCTCAGGACTAGCGTCCTTCCCCAATGAGCAGTTCTTC; cdr3_aa: CASSGLASFPNEQFF
clone_size: few; d_call: .; j_call: TRBJ1-5; v_call: TRBV12-3/TRBV12-4; cdr3_length: 13; cdr3_nt: TGTGCCAGCAGTATCCTGGGTGGTCAGCCCCAGCATTTT; cdr3_aa: CASSILGGQPQHF
clone_size: few; d_call: TRBD2; j_call: TRBJ2-3; v_call: TRBV5-1; cdr3_length: 17; cdr3_nt: TGCGCCAGCAGCTTGGCCGTCACTAGCGTAGGAGGGGATACGCAGTATTTT; cdr3_aa: CASSLAVTSVGGDTQYF
clone_size: few; d_call: TRBD2; j_call: TRBJ2-1; v_call: TRBV12-3/TRBV12-4; cdr3_length: 15; cdr3_nt: TGTGCCAGCAACACCGGGACTAGCGGGTACAATGAGCAGTTCTTC; cdr3_aa: CASNTGTSGYNEQFF
clone_size: few; d_call: .; j_call: TRBJ2-5; v_call: TRBV2; cdr3_length: 14; cdr3_nt: TGTGCCAGCAGTCGAAGAGAGTACCAAGAGACCCAGTACTTC; cdr3_aa: CASSRREYQETQYF
clone_size: .; d_call: TRBD2; j_call: TRBJ2-7; v_call: TRBV7-8; cdr3_length: 17; cdr3_nt: TGTGCCAGCAGCTTCCCCGATAGCGGGAGAGACCCCTACGAGCAGTACTTC; cdr3_aa: CASSFPDSGRDPYEQYF
clone_size: .; d_call: .; j_call: TRBJ1-6; v_call: TRBV4-3; cdr3_length: 16; cdr3_nt: TGCGCCAGCAGCCAAGAGCTCAGAAGCTATAATTCACCCCTCCACTTT; cdr3_aa: CASSQELRSYNSPLHF
clone_size: many; d_call: .; j_call: TRBJ2-1; v_call: TRBV12-3/TRBV12-4; cdr3_length: 12; cdr3_nt: TGTGCCAGCAGCTTAGGAGGGGATGAGCAGTTCTTC; cdr3_aa: CASSLGGDEQFF
clone_size: few; d_call: .; j_call: TRBJ2-3; v_call: TRBV20-1; cdr3_length: 17; cdr3_nt: TGCAGTGCTAGAGATCCTGTTGGGGGGAGATTCACAGATACGCAGTATTTT; cdr3_aa: CSARDPVGGRFTDTQYF
clone_size: .; d_call: .; j_call: TRBJ2-7; v_call: TRBV6-2/TRBV6-3; cdr3_length: 15; cdr3_nt: TGTGCCAGCAGTTCACAGGGAGAACTCTCCTACGAGCAGTACTTC; cdr3_aa: CASSSQGELSYEQYF
clone_size: few; d_call: .; j_call: TRBJ2-2; v_call: TRBV10-3; cdr3_length: 15; cdr3_nt: TGTGCCATCAGGGAGACTAGGCCCAACACCGGGGAGCTGTTTTTT; cdr3_aa: CAIRETRPNTGELFF
clone_size: many; d_call: TRBD1; j_call: TRBJ2-3; v_call: TRBV20-1; cdr3_length: 15; cdr3_nt: TGCAGTGCTAGACCGACAGGGGGTCAAATAGATACGCAGTATTTT; cdr3_aa: CSARPTGGQIDTQYF
clone_size: many; d_call: TRBD2; j_call: TRBJ2-1; v_call: TRBV29-1; cdr3_length: 13; cdr3_nt: TGCAGCGTGAGGACTAGCGGATTAAATGAGCAGTTCTTC; cdr3_aa: CSVRTSGLNEQFF
clone_size: few; d_call: .; j_call: TRBJ2-3; v_call: TRBV11-1; cdr3_length: 18; cdr3_nt: TGTGCCAGCAGCTTAGGGCGGACCCCCTACGGTGGCACAGATACGCAGTATTTT; cdr3_aa: CASSLGRTPYGGTDTQYF
clone_size: .; d_call: .; j_call: TRBJ2-6; v_call: TRBV12-3/TRBV12-4; cdr3_length: 15; cdr3_nt: TGTGCCAGCAACCATAGGACAGCTGGGGCCAACGTCCTGACTTTC; cdr3_aa: CASNHRTAGANVLTF
clone_size: few; d_call: TRBD1; j_call: TRBJ2-5; v_call: TRBV27; cdr3_length: 16; cdr3_nt: TGTGCCAAAGGGACAGTCCGGGACGATGTTCAAGAGACCCAGTACTTC; cdr3_aa: CAKGTVRDDVQETQYF
clone_size: .; d_call: .; j_call: TRBJ2-7; v_call: TRBV7-8; cdr3_length: 14; cdr3_nt: TGTGCCAGCAAGAGAGACGTTAGTGGCTACGAGCAGTACTTC; cdr3_aa: CASKRDVSGYEQYF
clone_size: many; d_call: TRBD1; j_call: TRBJ2-2; v_call: TRBV24-1; cdr3_length: 15; cdr3_nt: TGTGCCACCAGCGCCGGGACAGGGGATCTCGGGGAGCTGTTTTTT; cdr3_aa: CATSAGTGDLGELFF
clone_size: .; d_call: TRBD2; j_call: TRBJ2-7; v_call: TRBV20-1; cdr3_length: 14; cdr3_nt: TGCAGTGCTAGGCTGACTAGCGGGACCGAAAAGCAGTACTTC; cdr3_aa: CSARLTSGTEKQYF
clone_size: few; d_call: .; j_call: TRBJ2-1; v_call: TRBV20-1; cdr3_length: 10; cdr3_nt: TGCAGTGTGCCTCAATATGAGCAGTTCTTC; cdr3_aa: CSVPQYEQFF
clone_size: few; d_call: .; j_call: TRBJ2-7; v_call: TRBV12-3/TRBV12-4; cdr3_length: 14; cdr3_nt: TGTGCCAGCAGTTCTGGAGGGGGAGACTACGAGCAGTACTTC; cdr3_aa: CASSSGGGDYEQYF